Below are 5 T cell receptor beta chains sequenced from a single sample in a study of cytomegalovirus exposure and HLA in healthy donors. Sequenced by immunoSEQ multiplex PCR; TCRdb stores in-frame clones only, minus some. The sample yields 150,000 or so clones, 84% seen once. The specimen sequenced was PBMCs. The receptors come from a man aged 25-45 years in good health and CMV-seropositive.

The chain has TRBV7-6 and TRBJ2-7; perhaps TRBD1 as D (6 bases). V lost 5 bases, J lost 4 bases, and 21 bases lay in between. In germline, CDR1 is SGHVS, CDR2 FNYEAQ. There are 16 residues in the CDR3. CDR3 nucleotides: TGTGCCAGCAGCCCCTCGTCGGCAGGGGCGAGTTACGAGCAGTACTTC. Amino acid sequence: CASSPSSAGASYEQYF.

The chain links TRBV2 to TRBJ1-4, with D possibly being TRBD1 (5 bases). V was trimmed by 4 bases and J by 5 bases, leaving 11 bases between them. The CDR3 sequence is 14 residues long. The germline CDR1 and CDR2 sequences are SNHLY and FYNNEI. CDR3 amino acids: CASSGGVQNEKLFF. The CDR3 region has the DNA TGTGCCAGCAGTGGGGGGGTACAGAATGAAAAACTGTTTTTT.

The sample holds many counts of this clone. The genes are TRBV9 and TRBJ1-1, with 7 bases fitting TRBD1. V was clipped by 4 bases and J by 2 bases; unmatched bases: 11. This CDR3 contains 16 residues. Germline V lookup: CDR1 SGDLS, CDR2 YYNGEE. CDR3 amino acids: CASSPRTGQINTEAFF. CDR3 nucleotides: TGTGCCAGCAGCCCGCGGACGGGACAGATCAACACTGAAGCTTTCTTT.

This clone has a handful of counts. V and J are TRBV11-2 and TRBJ2-7, with D possibly TRBD2 on 6 matching bases. Trimming shortened V by 3 bases and J by 0 bases, and 9 bases separated the two germline ends. CDR3 size: 14 residues. CDR1 and CDR2 (germline): SGHAT, FQNNGV. The CDR3 coding sequence is TGTGCCAGCAGCTTCGCCGGGAGCTCCTACGAGCAGTACTTC. It specifies CASSFAGSSYEQYF.

The chain links TRBV7-9 to TRBJ2-3; D gene ambiguous. Germline V gives CDR1 SEHNR, CDR2 FQNEAQ (reference sequence). This CDR3 comprises 14 residues. V lost 3 bases and J 4 bases, leaving 11 bases between the germline ends. The CDR3 spells CASSLDGPADTQYF. The CDR3 region has the DNA TGTGCCAGCAGCTTGGATGGGCCTGCAGATACGCAGTATTTT.